The present TCR beta chain was sequenced within a study of siplizumab effects on memory and regulatory T cells. Study findings and constraints: The authors mapped only a minor fraction of alloreactive clones to unstimulated subsets.

The repertoire was sequenced with immunoSEQ multiplex PCR; TCRdb's copy has only in-frame clones and lacks some. Seen here are about 98,000 clones, 80% to 95% observed once, and the top ten hold 1.1%. This clone occurred once. The antigen is not known. Specimen: CD4+ T cells sorted from blood. The sequence was collected from a human donor in good health.

The DNA for the CDR3 is TGTGCCAGTAGTATAGGCCCAGGACTAGCGGGAGGTACCTACGAGCAGTACTTC. Protein sequence: CASSIGPGLAGGTYEQYF. The gene calls are TRBV19 and TRBJ2-7; 14 nucleotides line up with TRBD2. Trimming took 1 base from V and 2 from J; bases not matched to a gene: 7. The V gene's germline CDR1 is LNHDA and CDR2 SQIVND (reference sequence). This CDR3 spans 18 amino acids.